The rows below give T cell receptor beta chains drawn from one sample of a study of STAT5B mutations in CD4+ large granular lymphocyte leukemia. Some clones are missing from TCRdb's copy, which holds only in-frame ones; the method was immunoSEQ multiplex PCR. Among about 33,000 clones, roughly four fifths were seen once, and the ten largest hold 0.25% to 0.35%. The sequencing input was CD4+ T cells from blood buffy coats. All receptors come from a human donor in good health. Each CDR3 is given with its conserved first and last residue. Fields, in order: clone size, D gene, CDR3 length, V gene, J gene, CDR3 protein, CDR3 DNA. D genes are given only for firm matches. For some rows the clone size is stated as once, few or many, or as a class when expanded; others skip it.

>-|-|14|TRBV27|TRBJ1-6
CASSLDGYASPLHF
TGTGCCAGCAGTTTAGACGGTTATGCTTCACCCCTCCACTTT
>-|TRBD1|15|TRBV5-6|TRBJ1-2
CASTPSETGWNGYTF
TGTGCCAGCACCCCGAGCGAGACAGGGTGGAATGGCTACACCTTC
>few|TRBD2|16|TRBV25-1|TRBJ2-2
CASSEGLAGGSRELFF
TGTGCCAGCAGTGAAGGACTAGCGGGGGGGAGCCGGGAGCTGTTTTTT
>once|-|14|TRBV6-1|TRBJ2-1
CASGVGAGPNEQFF
TGTGCCAGCGGGGTGGGGGCAGGCCCCAATGAGCAGTTCTTC
>-|TRBD2|15|TRBV2|TRBJ2-2
CASSENLAGDGELFF
TGTGCCAGCAGTGAAAACCTAGCGGGAGACGGGGAGCTGTTTTTT
>few|-|15|TRBV9|TRBJ1-2
CASSSQGTQGYGYTF
TGTGCCAGCAGCTCCCAAGGGACCCAGGGGTATGGCTACACCTTC
>-|-|16|TRBV19|TRBJ2-1
CASIRSIGGVNNEQFF
TGTGCCAGTATCAGGTCCATCGGGGGCGTCAACAATGAGCAGTTCTTC
>-|TRBD1|14|TRBV2|TRBJ2-1
CASKRQGVYNEQFF
TGTGCCAGCAAACGACAGGGCGTGTACAATGAGCAGTTCTTC
>-|-|15|TRBV7-9|TRBJ2-4
CASSTAGFSKNIQYF
TGTGCCAGCAGCACCGCGGGGTTTTCCAAAAACATTCAGTACTTC
>-|-|13|TRBV6-6|TRBJ2-5
CASGDGTKETQYF
TGTGCCAGCGGGGACGGAACCAAAGAGACCCAGTACTTC
>-|TRBD1|17|TRBV5-1|TRBJ2-7
CASSLGPVQGEVNEQYF
TGCGCCAGCAGCTTGGGCCCTGTACAGGGGGAGGTGAACGAGCAGTACTTC
>once|-|12|TRBV30|TRBJ2-1
CAWIPRGDEQFF
TGTGCCTGGATCCCCAGGGGGGATGAGCAGTTCTTC
>few|-|16|TRBV11-2|TRBJ1-6
CASSLDHQGWSSPLHF
TGTGCCAGCAGCTTAGATCATCAGGGCTGGAGTTCACCCCTCCACTTT
>-|-|15|TRBV4-2|TRBJ2-4
CASSRTGRAKNIQYF
TGTGCCAGCAGTCGAACAGGGAGAGCCAAAAACATTCAGTACTTC
>once|TRBD1|12|TRBV28|TRBJ1-2
CAIWGQGYGYTF
TGTGCCATCTGGGGACAGGGTTATGGCTACACCTTC
>-|TRBD1|13|TRBV5-4|TRBJ1-2
CASSLQGAYGYTF
TGTGCCAGCAGCTTACAGGGGGCATATGGCTACACCTTC
>-|-|14|TRBV5-1|TRBJ1-2
CASSHGPTNYGYTF
TGCGCCAGCAGCCATGGACCGACTAACTATGGCTACACCTTC
>-|-|16|TRBV5-1|TRBJ2-3
CASSLAETASTDTQYF
TGCGCCAGCAGCTTGGCCGAGACAGCTAGCACAGATACGCAGTATTTT
>-|-|16|TRBV30|TRBJ1-3
CAWSGLGGESGNTIYF
TGTGCCTGGAGTGGACTGGGAGGGGAGTCCGGAAACACCATATATTTT
>-|-|17|TRBV7-8|TRBJ1-5
CASSLPRRQGSNQPQHF
TGTGCCAGCAGCTTACCAAGGAGGCAGGGTAGCAATCAGCCCCAGCATTTT
>-|TRBD1|12|TRBV7-9|TRBJ1-1
CASSLTGAEAFF
TGTGCCAGCAGCCTTACAGGGGCTGAAGCTTTCTTT
>-|TRBD1|15|TRBV30|TRBJ1-2
CAWSPWTGTNYGYTF
TGTGCCTGGAGTCCCTGGACAGGGACTAACTATGGCTACACCTTC
>-|TRBD1|14|TRBV7-6|TRBJ2-3
CASSVQGGADTQYF
TGTGCCAGCAGCGTACAGGGGGGCGCAGATACGCAGTATTTT
>-|TRBD2|15|TRBV2|TRBJ2-7
CASRGLEISPYEQYF
TGTGCCAGCAGAGGACTAGAAATCAGTCCCTACGAGCAGTACTTC
>-|-|14|TRBV6-5|TRBJ1-2
CATATDIWNYGYTF
TGTGCCACCGCGACGGACATCTGGAACTATGGCTACACCTTC
>few|-|14|TRBV7-9|TRBJ2-2
CASSLRQTTGELFF
TGTGCCAGCAGCCTCCGACAGACCACCGGGGAGCTGTTTTTT
>-|TRBD1|16|TRBV7-9|TRBJ1-1
CASSPKRDRGDTEAFF
TGTGCCAGCAGCCCAAAGAGGGACAGGGGGGACACTGAAGCTTTCTTT
>-|TRBD2|15|TRBV7-3|TRBJ2-5
CASSSGSSRQETQYF
TGTGCCAGCTCTAGCGGGAGTTCGAGACAAGAGACCCAGTACTTC
>-|-|13|TRBV5-4|TRBJ2-3
CASSQAGAYTQYF
TGTGCCAGCAGCCAGGCGGGGGCATATACGCAGTATTTT
>few|TRBD1|14|TRBV5-1|TRBJ1-2
CASSPRDRNYGYTF
TGCGCCAGCAGCCCGCGGGACAGGAACTATGGCTACACCTTC
>-|-|14|TRBV7-6|TRBJ1-5
CASSSSIDNQPQHF
TGTGCCAGCAGCTCTTCTATAGACAATCAGCCCCAGCATTTT
>-|-|14|TRBV2|TRBJ1-5
CASGGETDNQPQHF
TGTGCCAGCGGAGGGGAAACCGACAATCAGCCCCAGCATTTT
>-|-|11|TRBV6-6|TRBJ2-3
CASSYSDTQYF
TGTGCCAGCAGTTACTCAGATACGCAGTATTTT
>-|-|14|TRBV29-1|TRBJ2-2
CSVVASINTGELFF
TGCAGCGTTGTGGCTTCAATTAACACCGGGGAGCTGTTTTTT